Following are 21 T cell receptor beta chains from one sample sequenced in a study of blood T cell repertoires in COVID-19. Some clones are missing from TCRdb's copy, which holds only in-frame ones; the method was immunoSEQ multiplex PCR. The sample consists of some 200,000 clones, 65% to 90% of them appearing once. The sequenced material came from PBMCs or T cells enriched from blood (not recorded which). These receptor sequences come from a man aged 40-55 years who had recovered from COVID-19.

This clone was detected once. The chain joins TRBV14 to TRBJ2-1, with 7 bases aligning to TRBD1. Trimming at V came to 0 bases and at J to 2 bases, leaving 4 bases not matched to a gene. Germline CDR1 is SGHDN and CDR2 is FVKESK. The CDR3 sequence is 16 residues long. CDR3 loop: CASSQDPGGTYNEQFF. CDR3 bases: TGTGCCAGCAGCCAAGATCCAGGGGGAACCTACAATGAGCAGTTCTTC.

CDR3 sequence (DNA): TGTGCCAGCAGCTTGGGGACTCAAGCGGGAGTGGAGACCCAGTACTTC. Protein sequence: CASSLGTQAGVETQYF. The genes are TRBV5-4 and TRBJ2-5; 8 nucleotides align to TRBD2. J gave up 5 bases and V 0 bases, and 9 bases lay outside the gene matches. This CDR3 is 16 amino acids long. CDR1 and CDR2 from the germline V gene are SGHNT and YYREEE (reference sequence).

The rearrangement links TRBV30 to TRBJ1-4; TRBD1 aligns across 9 bases. CDR3 length: 13 amino acids. Germline V gene lookup returns CDR1 GTSNPN and CDR2 SVGIG (reference sequence). Unmatched junction bases numbered 3, after V lost 2 bases and J lost 8 bases. The CDR3 here is CAWSPDRGEKLFF. The CDR3 DNA reads TGTGCCTGGAGTCCGGACAGGGGAGAAAAACTGTTTTTT.

Only one count was recorded for this clone. The chain combines TRBV9 with TRBJ2-3; TRBD2 matches 9 bases. CDR1 and CDR2 from the germline V gene are SGDLS and YYNGEE. The CDR3 spans 16 residues. Germline trimming cut 4 bases from V and 4 bases from J; bases unmatched to any gene: 10. CDR3 loop: CASSPPGSGSSDTQYF. Here the CDR3 DNA reads TGTGCCAGCAGCCCCCCTGGTAGCGGGAGTTCAGATACGCAGTATTTT.

The genes are TRBV5-5 and TRBJ1-3, with D perhaps TRBD1 (6 bases). CDR1 SGHKS and CDR2 YYEKEE come from the germline V gene (reference sequence). The CDR3 sequence is 14 residues long. V was cut by 4 bases and J by 4 bases, with 12 bases left in between. CDR3 region: CASSQGHVGNTIYF. In DNA, the CDR3 is TGTGCCAGCAGCCAGGGACATGTGGGAAACACCATATATTTT. The full variable domain, in which reference TRBV5-5 and TRBJ1-3 provide the parts outside the CDR3, is DAGVTQSPTHLIKTRGQQVTLRCSPISGHKSVSWYQQVLGQGPQFIFQYYEKEERGRGNFPDRFSARQFPNYSSELNVNALLLGDSALYLCASSQGHVGNTIYFGEGSWLTVV.

This clone has only one observation. The CDR3 region is CASSELAGVYNEQFF. CDR3 sequence (DNA): TGTGCCAGCAGCGAACTAGCGGGGGTTTACAATGAGCAGTTCTTC. The rearrangement uses TRBV7-6 and TRBJ2-1; 11 bases are shared with TRBD2. V dropped 5 bases and J dropped 4; count of bases not matched to a gene: 4. The germline CDR1 and CDR2 sequences are SGHVS and FNYEAQ. This CDR3 contains 15 residues. The whole variable domain, remainder taken from reference TRBV7-6 and TRBJ2-1, is GAGVSQSPRYKVTKRGQDVALRCDPISGHVSLYWYRQALGQGPEFLTYFNYEAQQDKSGLPNDRFSAERPEGSISTLTIQRTEQRDSAMYRCASSELAGVYNEQFFGPGTRLTVL.

The J gene is TRBJ1-2, the V gene TRBV7-2; tentative D call: TRBD1 (5 bases). With 5 bases removed from V and 4 bases from J, the gap between germline ends came to 17 bases. CDR1 SGHTA and CDR2 FQGNSA come from the germline V gene. The CDR3 has 15 residues. For the CDR3, the DNA is TGTGCCAGCAGCGCGATCGGGACCGGGGGCTATGGCTACACCTTC. Translation gives CASSAIGTGGYGYTF.

The rearrangement links TRBV27 to TRBJ2-7, with D unclear. This CDR3 region has 12 residues. Germline CDR1 MNHEY, CDR2 SMNVEV (reference sequence). With 5 bases removed from V and 7 bases from J, the gap between germline ends came to 12 bases. The CDR3 sequence: CASSGTVGEQYF. CDR3 nucleotide sequence: TGTGCCAGCAGTGGCACAGTTGGGGAGCAGTACTTC.

The chain recombines TRBV7-2 with TRBJ2-5, with D perhaps matching TRBD1 (6 bases). The CDR3 has 16 amino acids. The ends were cut back, 2 bases at V and 1 base at J, with 14 bases in the middle. Germline lookup yields CDR1 SGHTA and CDR2 FQGNSA. This CDR3 is CASSLLRVRGQETQYF. The CDR3 coding sequence is TGTGCCAGCAGCTTATTAAGGGTCAGGGGCCAAGAGACCCAGTACTTC.

This chain links TRBV9 with TRBJ1-3; a possible D gene is TRBD1 (5 bases). The CDR3 extends over 14 amino acids. V was trimmed by 1 base and J by 1 base, leaving 6 bases between them. In germline, CDR1 is SGDLS, CDR2 YYNGEE. CDR3 in DNA: TGTGCCAGCAGCGTAAGACAGTCTGGAAACACCATATATTTT. Translated: CASSVRQSGNTIYF.

The chain carries TRBV24-1 and TRBJ2-7; D possibly corresponds to TRBD1 (6 bases). Between the trimmed V and J ends, which lost 9 bases and 3 bases, there was a span of 17 bases. CDR1 and CDR2 from the germline V gene are KGHDR and SFDVKD. The CDR3 has 14 amino acids. The CDR3 nucleotides are TGTGCCACCCCCAGGGGCAGGGGCGGCTACGAGCAGTACTTC. Translation gives CATPRGRGGYEQYF.

This chain uses TRBV28 with TRBJ1-5, with a possible D match to TRBD1 (5 bases). The CDR3 sequence is 15 residues long. V lost 8 bases and J 0 bases, leaving 14 bases between the germline ends. Germline V gene lookup returns CDR1 MDHEN and CDR2 SYDVKM. The DNA for the CDR3 is TGTGCCAGCGCCAGGGTGAAATATAGCAATCAGCCCCAGCATTTT. It yields the protein CASARVKYSNQPQHF.

V usage is TRBV11-1 and J usage is TRBJ2-7, with D perhaps TRBD1 (6 bases). The CDR3 covers 14 residues. The V and J ends lost 5 bases and 9 bases respectively, with 20 bases between them. The germline V gene has CDR1 SGHAT and CDR2 FQDESV (reference sequence). Here the CDR3 DNA reads TGTGCCAGCAGCAAAAGGACAGTCCGCGATTTGCAGTACGTC. This gives the protein CASSKRTVRDLQYV.

The V and J genes are TRBV11-2 and TRBJ1-2; D perhaps matches TRBD1 (6 bases). Germline loops: CDR1 SGHAT, CDR2 FQNNGV. The CDR3 consists of 12 residues. Trimming removed 5 bases at V and 6 bases at J, with 10 bases between. The CDR3 here is CASSDHRDGYTF. CDR3 DNA sequence: TGTGCCAGCAGCGACCACAGGGATGGCTACACCTTC.

This clone was seen a few times. This chain uses TRBV24-1 with TRBJ2-2, with TRBD2 identical over 13 bases. Trimming took 2 bases from V and 7 from J; bases not matched to a gene: 15. The CDR3 has 20 amino acids. Germline V gives CDR1 KGHDR, CDR2 SFDVKD. For the CDR3, the DNA is TGTGCCACCAGTGATTGGGGCGGCAGGACTAGCGGGAGATTGGTCGGGGAGCTGTTTTTT. Encoded protein: CATSDWGGRTSGRLVGELFF.

The chain couples TRBV7-8 to TRBJ1-5, with a tentative D call TRBD1 (6 bases). V lost 5 bases and J lost 2, with 10 bases in between. Per the germline V gene, CDR1 is SGHVS and CDR2 is FQNEAQ. The CDR3 has 14 residues. The CDR3 protein is CASSVDSGNQPQHF. CDR3 DNA: TGTGCCAGCAGCGTGGACAGCGGCAATCAGCCCCAGCATTTT.

Remarks on this clone: A read error may produce the germline difference seen at one junction end. This sequence joins TRBV27 and TRBJ1-5, with 11 bases matching TRBD1. This CDR3 region has 15 residues. The germline V gene encodes CDR1 MNHEY and CDR2 SMNVEV (reference sequence). The CDR3 loop reads CASSPGQGAYQAQHF. DNA for the CDR3: TGTGCCAGCAGTCCTGGACAGGGGGCCTATCAGGCCCAGCATTTT.

CDR3 bases: TGTGCCAGCAGCTTTCAGGTTGACAGCTTAAGCACAGATACGCAGTATTTT. Protein: CASSFQVDSLSTDTQYF. This chain connects TRBV7-2 to TRBJ2-3, with D possibly being TRBD1 (5 bases). This CDR3 comprises 17 residues. The germline V gene encodes CDR1 SGHTA and CDR2 FQGNSA. The V gene lost 3 bases and the J gene lost 0 bases, with 16 bases spanning the gap.

The chain couples TRBV4-3 to TRBJ2-2; tentatively, D is TRBD2 (7 bases). Germline V gives CDR1 LGHNA, CDR2 YSLEER. Deletions cut 0 bases from V and 5 bases from J, with 13 bases between. The CDR3 contains 16 residues. In DNA form, the CDR3 reads TGCGCCAGCAGCCAAGATCGCAGGGGAGGGACCGGGGAGCTGTTTTTT. This encodes CASSQDRRGGTGELFF.

The V call is TRBV7-2, the J call TRBJ2-3; 9 positions agree with TRBD1. Germline V gene lookup returns CDR1 SGHTA and CDR2 FQGNSA. The CDR3 is 16 residues long. V shed 5 bases, J shed 3 bases, and the junction held 9 bases outside the gene matches. The CDR3 DNA reads TGTGCCAGCAGCCCGAAGGGACAGGGTCGAACAGATACGCAGTATTTT. Translated, it gives CASSPKGQGRTDTQYF.

J is TRBJ1-6 and V is TRBV4-3, with D hard to call. CDR1 LGHNA and CDR2 YSLEER come from the germline V gene. Trimming removed 0 bases at V and 10 bases at J, with 7 bases between. This CDR3 region has 13 residues. CDR3 coding DNA: TGCGCCAGCAGCCAAGATCATCGGTCACCCCTCCACTTT. It specifies CASSQDHRSPLHF.